Presented here are 12 T cell receptor beta chains from one specimen sequenced in a study of identical twins. TCRdb independently ran MiXCR on the 5' RACE reads; one entry per CDR3 protein. The sample contains about 660,000 distinct CDR3 sequences, less than 10% of which appear only once. A further study also used this sample, focusing on yellow fever vaccine responses in identical twins.

The sequenced sample consisted of PBMCs. The receptors here all came from a woman under 30 in good health.

This clonotype was recorded at least ten times. This sequence joins TRBV7-9 and TRBJ2-6; D gene unclear. The CDR3 length is 15 residues. Germline V CDR1 and CDR2: SEHNR, FQNEAQ (reference sequence). Trimming shortened V by 2 bases and J by 1 base, and 6 bases separated the two germline ends. The CDR3 protein is CASSLLGSGANVLTF. CDR3 nucleotide sequence: TGTGCCAGCAGCTTACTTGGGTCTGGGGCCAACGTCCTGACTTTC.

This clonotype was recorded at least ten times. This rearrangement joins TRBV7-2 to TRBJ2-1; D is unresolved. With 6 bases removed from V and 7 bases from J, the gap between germline ends came to 7 bases. The germline CDR1 and CDR2 sequences are SGHTA and FQGNSA. The CDR3 is 11 residues long. CDR3 in amino acids: CASRSLNEQFF. CDR3 coding DNA: TGTGCCAGCAGATCCCTAAATGAGCAGTTCTTC.

A few counts support this clonotype. The rearrangement uses TRBV2 and TRBJ2-7, with 7 bases that match TRBD2. The CDR3 totals 14 residues. V was clipped by 1 base and J by 4 bases; unmatched bases: 4. Germline V lookup: CDR1 SNHLY, CDR2 FYNNEI. DNA of the CDR3: TGTGCCAGCAGTGAAGGCGGGGGTCAGTACGAGCAGTACTTC. This encodes CASSEGGGQYEQYF.

This clonotype was seen a single time. A single base separates this from a much larger clone, so it may be a read error. J is TRBJ2-3 and V is TRBV20-1; 11 bases are shared with TRBD2. This CDR3 has 16 residues. The germline V gene has CDR1 DFQATT and CDR2 SNEGSKA (reference sequence). Written as DNA, the CDR3 is TGCTGTGCTAGAGGGACTAGCGGCATACCGGGAGATACGCAGTATTTT. Residues: CCARGTSGIPGDTQYF.

At least ten counts were recorded for this clonotype. The V gene is TRBV6-5, the J gene TRBJ2-7; D may match TRBD1 or TRBD2 (5 bases each). V was pared by 2 bases and J by 1 base, with 12 bases between. Germline CDR1 is MNHEY and CDR2 is SVGAGI. The CDR3 loop spans 15 amino acids. DNA of the CDR3: TGTGCCAGCAGTTACGGGCAGGGACGTTCCTACGAGCAGTACTTC. Its protein product is CASSYGQGRSYEQYF.

In this sample, this clonotype turned up many times. This chain uses TRBV27 with TRBJ1-4; D might be TRBD1 (5 bases). Trimming took 5 bases from V and 7 from J, leaving 14 bases between them. Germline V CDR1 and CDR2: MNHEY, SMNVEV (reference sequence). The CDR3 runs to 14 residues. The CDR3 sequence: CASSPSGLSEKLFF. For the CDR3, the DNA is TGTGCCAGCAGTCCATCGGGACTTAGTGAAAAACTGTTTTTT.

This clonotype was found many times. The V gene is TRBV7-9, the J gene TRBJ2-1, with a tentative D call TRBD1 (5 bases). Trimming left V 5 bases short and J 0 bases short, with 11 bases between. Germline CDR1 reads SEHNR; CDR2 reads FQNEAQ (reference sequence). This CDR3 has 15 residues. The CDR3 DNA is TGTGCCAGCAGCCCTGGGGCTAACTCCTACAATGAGCAGTTCTTC. Translation gives CASSPGANSYNEQFF.

The rearrangement links TRBV5-1 to TRBJ2-1, with D perhaps matching TRBD2 (6 bases). The CDR3 has 15 residues. V lost 1 base and J lost 7, with 15 bases in between. Germline-derived CDR1 and CDR2 are SGHRS and YFSETQ. The CDR3 coding sequence is TGCGCCAGCAGCTTGTTAGCGGTTCCGGGGAATGAGCAGTTCTTC. As protein: CASSLLAVPGNEQFF. The full variable domain, completed using reference TRBV5-1 and TRBJ2-1, is KAGVTQTPRYLIKTRGQQVTLSCSPISGHRSVSWYQQTPGQGLQFLFEYFSETQRNKGNFPGRFSGRQFSNSRSEMNVSTLELGDSALYLCASSLLAVPGNEQFFGPGTRLTVL.

This clonotype was picked up a small number of times. The genes are TRBV20-1 and TRBJ2-1, with D possibly being TRBD1 or TRBD2 (7 bases each). Trimming took off 6 bases at V and 5 bases at J, with 20 bases between the two ends. The CDR3 has 15 amino acids. Germline CDR1 reads DFQATT; CDR2 reads SNEGSKA (reference sequence). DNA for the CDR3: TGCAGTGCAGGGGGCGGGAGAAGACCCGACAATGAGCAGTTCTTC. This codes for CSAGGGRRPDNEQFF.

The chain joins TRBV5-6 to TRBJ2-5; the D gene is possibly TRBD2 (5 bases). Germline V gene sequence: CDR1 SGHDT, CDR2 YYEEEE. This CDR3 region has 15 residues. Trimming took off 1 base at V and 5 bases at J, with 15 bases between the two ends. CDR3 bases: TGTGCCAGCAGCTTGCGGGTCTCGGGCGGGGAGACCCAGTACTTC. This encodes CASSLRVSGGETQYF.

The chain joins TRBV7-8 to TRBJ2-7; 7 bases line up with TRBD1. The CDR3 is made up of 14 amino acids. Germline assignment: CDR1 SGHVS and CDR2 FQNEAQ. Trimming took 5 bases from V and 7 from J; bases not matched to a gene: 11. In DNA, the CDR3 is TGTGCCAGCAGCGCGACCGGGACAGACTATGAGCAGTACTTC. Its protein product is CASSATGTDYEQYF.

This clonotype was counted only a few times. The chain links TRBV28 to TRBJ1-2; D unresolved. The V and J ends lost 10 bases and 1 base respectively, with 16 bases between them. CDR3 length: 14 residues. The germline V gene has CDR1 MDHEN and CDR2 SYDVKM. Here the CDR3 reads CATHLGGGNYGYTF. CDR3 sequence (DNA): TGTGCCACCCACCTTGGAGGCGGTAACTATGGCTACACCTTC.